This T cell receptor beta chain was recorded in a study of T cells in women clearing cervical HPV infection. The overall study: Controls' single incident HPV16 infection cleared within 12 months without precancer. Case blood was drawn a median roughly 160 days after lesion detection.

As concerns this clone: Antigen: not known. The DNA ends 3 residues before the CDR3 does, and the rest of the CDR3 is filled in from the germline J gene. Other DNA sequences from this sample encode an identical CDR3 as well.

Germline CDR1 is LNHDA and CDR2 is SQIVND (reference sequence). The CDR3 loop spans 14 amino acids. Trimming shortened V by 3 bases and J by 2 bases, and 9 bases separated the two germline ends. Study conclusions and caveats: Effector/memory and HPV-specific T cells were not isolated, and association timing is unknown.

Genomic DNA, averaging roughly 1,200 ng per sample, yielded TCR beta CDR3 via immunoSEQ. This table comes from immunoSEQ multiplex PCR, and its TCRdb copy is limited to in-frame clones, with some not included. This table holds tens of thousands of clones. This receptor was obtained from a woman aged 18-70 years with a cervical HPV16 infection that either progressed to CIN3+ or cleared (not recorded which). The sample comprised blood buffy coat. This chain uses TRBV19 with TRBJ2-3, with D unresolved. CDR3 residues: CASSIGQSTDTQYF. CDR3 DNA, as far as it was read: TGTGCCAGTAGTATTGGTCAGTCCACAGATACG.